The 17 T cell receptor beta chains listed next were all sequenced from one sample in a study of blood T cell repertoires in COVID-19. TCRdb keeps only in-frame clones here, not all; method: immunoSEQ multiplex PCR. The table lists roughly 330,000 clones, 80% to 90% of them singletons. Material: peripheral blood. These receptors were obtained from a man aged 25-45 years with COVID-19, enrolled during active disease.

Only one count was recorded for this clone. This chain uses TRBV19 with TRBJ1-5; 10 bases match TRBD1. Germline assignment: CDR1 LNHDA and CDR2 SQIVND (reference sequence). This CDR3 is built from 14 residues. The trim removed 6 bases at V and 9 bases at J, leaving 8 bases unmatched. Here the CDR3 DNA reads TGTGCCAGTAGGACAGGGGGCACATCCTCGCCCCAGCATTTT. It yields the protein CASRTGGTSSPQHF. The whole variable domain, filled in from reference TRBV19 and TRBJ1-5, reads DGGITQSPKYLFRKEGQNVTLSCEQNLNHDAMYWYRQDPGQGLRLIYYSQIVNDFQKGDIAEGYSVSREKKESFPLTVTSAQKNPTAFYLCASRTGGTSSPQHFGDGTRLSIL.

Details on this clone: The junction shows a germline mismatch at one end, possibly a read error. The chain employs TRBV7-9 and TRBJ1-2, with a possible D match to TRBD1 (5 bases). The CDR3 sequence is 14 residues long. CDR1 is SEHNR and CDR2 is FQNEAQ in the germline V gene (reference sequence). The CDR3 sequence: CASSLGQGGNGCTF. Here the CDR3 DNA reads TGTGCCAGCAGCTTGGGGCAGGGCGGAAATGGCTGCACCTTC.

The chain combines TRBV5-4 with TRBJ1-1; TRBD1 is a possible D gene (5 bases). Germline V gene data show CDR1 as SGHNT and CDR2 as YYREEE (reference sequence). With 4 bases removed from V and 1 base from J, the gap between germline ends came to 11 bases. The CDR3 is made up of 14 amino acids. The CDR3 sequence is CASSIRQGNTEAFF. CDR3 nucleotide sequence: TGTGCCAGCAGCATAAGGCAGGGGAACACTGAAGCTTTCTTT. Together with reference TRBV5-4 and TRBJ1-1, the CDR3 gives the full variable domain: ETGVTQSPTHLIKTRGQQVTLRCSSQSGHNTVSWYQQALGQGPQFIFQYYREEENGRGNFPPRFSGLQFPNYSSELNVNALELDDSALYLCASSIRQGNTEAFFGQGTRLTVV.

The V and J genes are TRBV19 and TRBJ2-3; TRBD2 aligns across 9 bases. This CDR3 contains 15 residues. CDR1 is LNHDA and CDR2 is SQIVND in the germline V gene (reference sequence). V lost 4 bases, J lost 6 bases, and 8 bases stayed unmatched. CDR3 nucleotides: TGTGCCAGTAGTAAGATGCGGGGGGGCGTTGATACGCAGTATTTT. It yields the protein CASSKMRGGVDTQYF.

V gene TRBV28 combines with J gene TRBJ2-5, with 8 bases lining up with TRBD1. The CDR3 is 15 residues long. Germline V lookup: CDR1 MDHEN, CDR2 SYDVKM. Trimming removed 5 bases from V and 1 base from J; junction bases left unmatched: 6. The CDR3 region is CASSAHRGTQETQYF. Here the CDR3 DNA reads TGTGCCAGCAGTGCCCACAGGGGGACCCAAGAGACCCAGTACTTC.

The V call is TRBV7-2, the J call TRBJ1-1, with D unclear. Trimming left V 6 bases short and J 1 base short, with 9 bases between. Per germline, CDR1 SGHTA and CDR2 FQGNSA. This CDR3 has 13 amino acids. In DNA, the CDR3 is TGTGCCAGCAGACTACAAGAGAACACTGAAGCTTTCTTT. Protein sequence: CASRLQENTEAFF.

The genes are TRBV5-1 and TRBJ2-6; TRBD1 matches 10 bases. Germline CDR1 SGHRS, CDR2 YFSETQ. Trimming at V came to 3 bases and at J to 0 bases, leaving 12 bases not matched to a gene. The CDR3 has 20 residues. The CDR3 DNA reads TGCGCCAGCAGCTCCCCTGGGGACAGGGGTCTGAGCTCTGGGGCCAACGTCCTGACTTTC. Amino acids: CASSSPGDRGLSSGANVLTF.

The CDR3 loop is CASSKTGAGGQTDTQYF. The CDR3 coding sequence is TGTGCCAGCAGCAAAACGGGGGCGGGAGGGCAGACAGATACGCAGTATTTT. This sequence joins TRBV4-2 and TRBJ2-3, with 9 positions matching TRBD2. There are 17 residues in the CDR3. CDR1 and CDR2 from the germline V gene are LGHNA and YNFKEQ. The V segment lost 5 bases and the J segment 3 bases; nucleotides outside the gene matches: 12.

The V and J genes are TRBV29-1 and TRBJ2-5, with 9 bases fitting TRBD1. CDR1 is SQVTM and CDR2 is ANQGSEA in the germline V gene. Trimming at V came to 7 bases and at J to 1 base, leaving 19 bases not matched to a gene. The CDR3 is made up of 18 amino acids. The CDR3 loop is CSATDFLGDRGVQETQYF. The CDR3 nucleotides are TGCAGCGCCACTGATTTCTTAGGCGACAGGGGGGTCCAAGAGACCCAGTACTTC.

CDR3 sequence reads: CASSYRGMFKDTQYF. CDR3 DNA: TGTGCCAGCAGTTACAGAGGGATGTTCAAGGATACGCAGTATTTT. The chain recombines TRBV6-5 with TRBJ2-3; a possible D gene is TRBD2 (5 bases). CDR1 MNHEY and CDR2 SVGAGI come from the germline V gene. The CDR3 length is 15 residues. V shed 2 bases and J shed 6 bases, with 15 bases lying between them.

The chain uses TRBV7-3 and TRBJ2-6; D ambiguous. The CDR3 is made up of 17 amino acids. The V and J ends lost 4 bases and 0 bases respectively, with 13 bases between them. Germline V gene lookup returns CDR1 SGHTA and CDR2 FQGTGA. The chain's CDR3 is CASSSNKQSSGANVLTF. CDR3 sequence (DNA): TGTGCCAGCAGCTCCAATAAACAGAGCTCTGGGGCCAACGTCCTGACTTTC. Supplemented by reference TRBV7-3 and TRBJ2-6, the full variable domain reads GAGVSQTPSNKVTEKGKYVELRCDPISGHTALYWYRQSLGQGPEFLIYFQGTGAADDSGLPNDRFFAVRPEGSVSTLKIQRTERGDSAVYLCASSSNKQSSGANVLTFGAGSRLTVL.

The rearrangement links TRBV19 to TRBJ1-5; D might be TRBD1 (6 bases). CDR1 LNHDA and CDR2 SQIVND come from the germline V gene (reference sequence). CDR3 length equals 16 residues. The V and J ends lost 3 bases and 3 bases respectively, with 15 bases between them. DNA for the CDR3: TGTGCCAGTAGTATCAGGGGACGGGGTGCCAATCAGCCCCAGCATTTT. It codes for CASSIRGRGANQPQHF.

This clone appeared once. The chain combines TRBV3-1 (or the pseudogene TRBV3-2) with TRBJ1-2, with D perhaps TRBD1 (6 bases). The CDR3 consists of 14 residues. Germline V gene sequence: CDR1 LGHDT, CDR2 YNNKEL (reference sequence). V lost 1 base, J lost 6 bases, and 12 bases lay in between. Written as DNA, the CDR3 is TGTGCCAGCAGCCAAGGGACAAACAGGGATGGCTACACCTTC. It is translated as CASSQGTNRDGYTF.

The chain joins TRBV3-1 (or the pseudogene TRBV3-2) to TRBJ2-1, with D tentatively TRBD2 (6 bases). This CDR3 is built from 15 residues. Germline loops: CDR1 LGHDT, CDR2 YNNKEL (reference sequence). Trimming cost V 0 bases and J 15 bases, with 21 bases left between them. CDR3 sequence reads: CASSQDGLSPPPGFF. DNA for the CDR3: TGTGCCAGCAGCCAAGATGGACTATCCCCGCCCCCCGGGTTCTTC.

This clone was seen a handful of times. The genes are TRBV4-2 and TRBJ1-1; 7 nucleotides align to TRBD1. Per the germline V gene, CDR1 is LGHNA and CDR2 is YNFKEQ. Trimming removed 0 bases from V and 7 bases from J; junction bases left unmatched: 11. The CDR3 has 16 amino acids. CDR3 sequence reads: CASSQDRATGRGEAFF. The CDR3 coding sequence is TGTGCCAGCAGCCAAGATAGGGCGACAGGGCGGGGTGAAGCTTTCTTT.

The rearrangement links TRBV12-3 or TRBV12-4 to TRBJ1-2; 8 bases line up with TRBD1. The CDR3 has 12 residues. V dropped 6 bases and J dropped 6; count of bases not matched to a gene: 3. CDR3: CASRSGGHGYTF. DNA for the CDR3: TGTGCCAGCAGATCAGGGGGCCATGGCTACACCTTC.

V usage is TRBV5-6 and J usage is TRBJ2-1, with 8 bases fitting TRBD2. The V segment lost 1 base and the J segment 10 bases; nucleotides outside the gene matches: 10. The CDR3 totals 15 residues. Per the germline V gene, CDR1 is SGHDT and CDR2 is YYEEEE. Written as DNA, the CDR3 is TGTGCCAGCAGCTTGCCCGGGACTAGTTCGGGCGAGCAGTTCTTC. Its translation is CASSLPGTSSGEQFF.